This T cell receptor (beta chain) was obtained from a study of blood T cell repertoires in COVID-19. On the study more broadly: The samples span acute and convalescent COVID-19 from the United States, Italy and Spain.

Original processing notes: Reference gene primer amplification in the assay estimated nucleated cell counts. TCRdb keeps only in-frame clones here, not all; method: immunoSEQ multiplex PCR. Clone size and the V and J calls come from that table; the DNA yielded D and trimming. Here the sample spans about 110,000 clones, approximately 86% being singletons. CDR1 is GTSNPN and CDR2 is SVGIG in the germline V gene (reference sequence). CDR3 size: 13 residues. Specimen: peripheral blood. The clonotype was recovered from a man between 35 and 55 years old with acute or convalescent COVID-19. The V gene is TRBV30, the J gene TRBJ1-2, with 8 bases lining up with TRBD1. In DNA, the CDR3 is TGTGCTTCGAGGGGGTTGGACAGGGATGGCTACACCTTC. Translating it yields CASRGLDRDGYTF.